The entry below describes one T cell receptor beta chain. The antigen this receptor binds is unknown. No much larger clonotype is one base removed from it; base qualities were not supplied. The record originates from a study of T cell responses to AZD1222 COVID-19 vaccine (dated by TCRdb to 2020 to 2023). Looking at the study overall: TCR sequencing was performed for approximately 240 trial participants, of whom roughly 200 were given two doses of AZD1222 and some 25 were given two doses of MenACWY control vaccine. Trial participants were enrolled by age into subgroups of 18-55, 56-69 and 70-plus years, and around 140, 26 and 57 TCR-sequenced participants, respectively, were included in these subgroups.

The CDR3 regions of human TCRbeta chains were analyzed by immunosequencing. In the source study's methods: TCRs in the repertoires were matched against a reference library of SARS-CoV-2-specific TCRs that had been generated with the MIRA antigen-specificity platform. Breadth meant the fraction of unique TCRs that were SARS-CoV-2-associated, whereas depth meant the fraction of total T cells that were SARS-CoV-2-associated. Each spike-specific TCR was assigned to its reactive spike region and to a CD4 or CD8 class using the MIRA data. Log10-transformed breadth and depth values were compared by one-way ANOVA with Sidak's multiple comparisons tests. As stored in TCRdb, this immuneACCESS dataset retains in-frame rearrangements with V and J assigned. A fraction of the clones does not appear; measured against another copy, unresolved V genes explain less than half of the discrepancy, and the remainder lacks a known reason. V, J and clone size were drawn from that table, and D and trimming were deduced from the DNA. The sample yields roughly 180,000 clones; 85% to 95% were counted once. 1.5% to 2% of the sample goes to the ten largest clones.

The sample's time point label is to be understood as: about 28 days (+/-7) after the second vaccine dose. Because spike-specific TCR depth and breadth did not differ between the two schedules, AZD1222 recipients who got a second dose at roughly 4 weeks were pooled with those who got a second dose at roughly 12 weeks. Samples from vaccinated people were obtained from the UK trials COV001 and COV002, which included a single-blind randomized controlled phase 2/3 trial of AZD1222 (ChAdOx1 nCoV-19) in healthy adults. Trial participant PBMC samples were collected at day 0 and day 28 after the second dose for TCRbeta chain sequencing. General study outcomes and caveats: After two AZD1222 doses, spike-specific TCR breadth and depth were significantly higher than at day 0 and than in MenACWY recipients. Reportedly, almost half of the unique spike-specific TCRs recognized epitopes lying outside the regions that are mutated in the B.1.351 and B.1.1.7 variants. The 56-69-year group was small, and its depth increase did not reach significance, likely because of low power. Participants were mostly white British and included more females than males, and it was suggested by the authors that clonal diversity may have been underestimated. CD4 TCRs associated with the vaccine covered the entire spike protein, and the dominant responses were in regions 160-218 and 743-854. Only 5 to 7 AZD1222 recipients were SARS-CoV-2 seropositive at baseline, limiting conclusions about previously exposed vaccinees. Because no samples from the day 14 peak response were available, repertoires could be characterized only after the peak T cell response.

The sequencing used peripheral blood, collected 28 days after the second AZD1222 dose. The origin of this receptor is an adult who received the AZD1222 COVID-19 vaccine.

The DNA reads as follows: TGTGCCAGCAGTACCTATCAGGGGGGCCAAGAGACCCAGTACTTC. This codes for CASSTYQGGQETQYF. The chain is encoded by TRBV6-5 joined to TRBJ2-5; the D region possibly corresponds to TRBD1 (7 bases align). CDR3 length: 15 amino acids, cysteine to phenylalanine. Only the CDR3 DNA stays, 45 bases, in frame from base 1. CDR1 and CDR2 (MNHEY, SVGAGI) derive from the germline V gene. Deletion took 5 bases off V and 1 base off J, with a span of 14 bases between the germline ends.